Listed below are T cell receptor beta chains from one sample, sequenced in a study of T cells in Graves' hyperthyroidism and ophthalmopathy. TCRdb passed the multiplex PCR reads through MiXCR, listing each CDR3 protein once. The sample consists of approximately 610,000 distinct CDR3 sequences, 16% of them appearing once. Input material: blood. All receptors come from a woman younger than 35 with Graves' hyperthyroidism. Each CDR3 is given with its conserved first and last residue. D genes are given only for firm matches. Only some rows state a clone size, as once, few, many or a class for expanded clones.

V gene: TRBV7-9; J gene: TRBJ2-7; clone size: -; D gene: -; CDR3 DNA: TGTGCCAGCAGCCCGGGGGACGACTACGAGCAGTACTTC; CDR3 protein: CASSPGDDYEQYF
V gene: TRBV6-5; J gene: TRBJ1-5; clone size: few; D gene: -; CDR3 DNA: TGTGCCAGCAGTTACTCAGGGAGAGATCAGCCCCAGCATTTT; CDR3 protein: CASSYSGRDQPQHF
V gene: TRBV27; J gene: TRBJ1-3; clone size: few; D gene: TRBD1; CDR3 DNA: TGTGCCAGCGGTCCAGGGGGCCCTGGAAACACCATATATTTT; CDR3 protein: CASGPGGPGNTIYF
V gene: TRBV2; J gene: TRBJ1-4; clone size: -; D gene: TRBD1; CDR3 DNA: TGTGCCAGCAGCCGCGACAGGGGGCCTTTCGAAAAACTGTTTTTT; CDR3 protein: CASSRDRGPFEKLFF
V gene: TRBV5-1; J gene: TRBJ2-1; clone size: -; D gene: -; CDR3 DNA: TGCGCCAGCAGCTGGGGCCCCCCACTTAATGAGCAGTTCTTC; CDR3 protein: CASSWGPPLNEQFF
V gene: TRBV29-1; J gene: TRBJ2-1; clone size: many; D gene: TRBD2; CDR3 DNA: TGCAGCGGAAGGCGGGAGGGGGGGTACAATGAGCAGTTCTTC; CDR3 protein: CSGRREGGYNEQFF
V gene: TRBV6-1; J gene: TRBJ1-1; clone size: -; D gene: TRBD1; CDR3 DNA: TGTGCCAGCAGCCCCCAGGGACAGGGGGCCGGCACTGAAGCTTTCTTT; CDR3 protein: CASSPQGQGAGTEAFF
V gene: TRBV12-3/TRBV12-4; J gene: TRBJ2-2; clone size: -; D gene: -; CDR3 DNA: TGTGCCAGCACAACTAGTCCGAACACCGGGGAGCTGTTTTTT; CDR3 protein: CASTTSPNTGELFF
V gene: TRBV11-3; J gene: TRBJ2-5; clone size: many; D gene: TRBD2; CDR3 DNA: TGTGCCAGCAGCCCCACGGGACTACAGACCCAGTACTTC; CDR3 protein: CASSPTGLQTQYF
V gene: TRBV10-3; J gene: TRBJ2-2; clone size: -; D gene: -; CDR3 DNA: TGTGCCATCAGTGATCAGGGGAGCGGCACCGGGGAGCTGTTTTTT; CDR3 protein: CAISDQGSGTGELFF
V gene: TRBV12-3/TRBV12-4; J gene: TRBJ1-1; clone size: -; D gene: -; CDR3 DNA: TGTGCCAGCAGTTTAGCAGTATCCAGGGTTGCTGAAGCTTTCTTT; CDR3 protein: CASSLAVSRVAEAFF
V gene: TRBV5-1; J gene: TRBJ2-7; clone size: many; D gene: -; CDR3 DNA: TGCGCCAGCAGCTTCCGCGGGGTGACTCAAACCTACGAGCAGTACTTC; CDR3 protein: CASSFRGVTQTYEQYF
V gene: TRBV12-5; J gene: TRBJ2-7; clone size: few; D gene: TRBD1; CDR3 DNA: TGTGCTAGTGGTTTGGACAGGGGAACCTACGAGCAGTACTTC; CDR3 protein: CASGLDRGTYEQYF
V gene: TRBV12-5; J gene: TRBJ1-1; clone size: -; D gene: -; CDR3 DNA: TGTGCTAGTGGTTTCCCTTGGGGGGCGGTGAACACTGAAGCTTTCTTT; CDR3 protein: CASGFPWGAVNTEAFF
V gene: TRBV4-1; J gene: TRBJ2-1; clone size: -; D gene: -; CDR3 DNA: TGCGCCAGCAGCGACGACAACATCGAGCAGTTCTTC; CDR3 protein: CASSDDNIEQFF
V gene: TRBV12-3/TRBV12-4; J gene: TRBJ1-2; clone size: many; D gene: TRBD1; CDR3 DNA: TGTGCCAGCAGGCCAAACAGGGGGCCTGACTATGGCTACACCTTC; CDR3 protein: CASRPNRGPDYGYTF
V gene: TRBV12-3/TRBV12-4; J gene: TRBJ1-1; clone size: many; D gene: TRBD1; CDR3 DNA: TGTGCCAGCAGTTCCGCGACAGGGGGGCCGATGAACACTGAAGCTTTCTTT; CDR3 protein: CASSSATGGPMNTEAFF
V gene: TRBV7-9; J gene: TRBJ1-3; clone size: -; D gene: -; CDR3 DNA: TGTGCCAGCAGCACCACGGCGGGGGCGGGTGGAAACACCATATATTTT; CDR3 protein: CASSTTAGAGGNTIYF
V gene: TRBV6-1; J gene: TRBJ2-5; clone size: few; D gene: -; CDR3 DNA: TGTGCCAGCAGTGAAGCCTTTAACACGGAGACCCAGTACTTC; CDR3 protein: CASSEAFNTETQYF
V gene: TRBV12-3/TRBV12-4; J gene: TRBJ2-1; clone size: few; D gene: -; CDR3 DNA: TGTGCCAGCGGGGAGACAGGATTCTACAATGAGCAGTTCTTC; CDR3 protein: CASGETGFYNEQFF
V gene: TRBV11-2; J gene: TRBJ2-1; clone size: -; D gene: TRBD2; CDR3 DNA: TGTGCCAGCAGCTTGGGGACTAGCGGGGGCCCTCGACGTTGGAATGAGCAGTTCTTC; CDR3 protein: CASSLGTSGGPRRWNEQFF
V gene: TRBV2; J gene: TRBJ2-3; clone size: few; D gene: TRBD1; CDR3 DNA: TGTGCCAGCAGTGAAGGTTTCAGGGGGCAATCAGATACGCAGTATTTT; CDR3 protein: CASSEGFRGQSDTQYF
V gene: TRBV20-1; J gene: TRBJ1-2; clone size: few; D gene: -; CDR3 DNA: TGCAGCGCTCCGCACCAAGTCGTTTCTAACTATGGCTACACCTTC; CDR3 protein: CSAPHQVVSNYGYTF
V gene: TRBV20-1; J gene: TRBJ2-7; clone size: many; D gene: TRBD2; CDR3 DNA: TGCAGTGCTAGGGGGTATACTAGCGGGAGGGTCCACGAGCAGTACTTC; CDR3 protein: CSARGYTSGRVHEQYF
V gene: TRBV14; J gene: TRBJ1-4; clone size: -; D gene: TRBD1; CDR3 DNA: TGTGCCAGCAGCCAACCCGAACCCTCACAGGGGTTACATGAAAAACTGTTTTTT; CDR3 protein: CASSQPEPSQGLHEKLFF
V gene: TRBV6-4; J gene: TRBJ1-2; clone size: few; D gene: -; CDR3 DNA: TGTGCCAGCAGTGATTGGGACATTGGGACCTTC; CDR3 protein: CASSDWDIGTF
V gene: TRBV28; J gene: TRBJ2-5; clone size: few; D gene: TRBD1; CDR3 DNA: TGTGCCACCAAATTAGGGGGCGGAGAGACCCAGTACTTC; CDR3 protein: CATKLGGGETQYF
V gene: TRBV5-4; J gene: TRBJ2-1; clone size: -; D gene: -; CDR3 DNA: TGTGCCAGCAGCCTTAAGGTGGGCAGTTCCTACAATGAGCAGTTCTTC; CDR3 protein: CASSLKVGSSYNEQFF
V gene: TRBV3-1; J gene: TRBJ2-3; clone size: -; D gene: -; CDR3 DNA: TGTGCCAGCAGCCAAGATATTAGCGCTATAAGCACAGATACGCAGTATTTT; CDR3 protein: CASSQDISAISTDTQYF
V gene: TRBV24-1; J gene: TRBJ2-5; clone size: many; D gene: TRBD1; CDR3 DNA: TGTGCCACCAGTGCCCGGACAGGCCAAGAGACCCAGTACTTC; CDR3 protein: CATSARTGQETQYF
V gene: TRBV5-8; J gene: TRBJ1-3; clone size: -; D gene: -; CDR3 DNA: TGTGCCAGCAGGCCTATCGCGTCTGGAAACACCATATATTTT; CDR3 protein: CASRPIASGNTIYF
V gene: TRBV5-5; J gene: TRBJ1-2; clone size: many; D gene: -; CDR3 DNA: TGTGCCAGCAGCTTTGGGGCTGCCGGCTATGGCTACACCTTC; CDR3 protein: CASSFGAAGYGYTF
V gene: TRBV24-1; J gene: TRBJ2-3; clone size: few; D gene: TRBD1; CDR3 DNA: TGTGCCACCAGTCCCCCGGGACAGTCAAACACAGATACGCAGTATTTT; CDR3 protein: CATSPPGQSNTDTQYF
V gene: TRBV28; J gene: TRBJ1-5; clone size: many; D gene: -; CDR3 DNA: TGTGCCAGCAGTTTTATGGGGCCGATTAGCAATCAGCCCCAGCATTTT; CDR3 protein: CASSFMGPISNQPQHF
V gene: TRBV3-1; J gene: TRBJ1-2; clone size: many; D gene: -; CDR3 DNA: TGTGCCAGCAGCAGGGCCAGGGAGAAGCATGGCTACACCTTC; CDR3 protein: CASSRAREKHGYTF
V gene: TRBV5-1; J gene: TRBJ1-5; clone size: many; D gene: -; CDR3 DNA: TGCGCCAGCAGCTCAGGTACTGGCAATCAGCCCCAGCATTTT; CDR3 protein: CASSSGTGNQPQHF
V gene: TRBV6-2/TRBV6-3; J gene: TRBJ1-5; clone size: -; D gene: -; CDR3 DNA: TGTGCCAGCAGTTACTTGACAGGAACCCAGCCCCAGCATTTT; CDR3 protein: CASSYLTGTQPQHF
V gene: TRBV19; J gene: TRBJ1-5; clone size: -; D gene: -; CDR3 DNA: TGTGCCAGTAACGGCAGGGAATATCAGCCCCAGCATTTT; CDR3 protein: CASNGREYQPQHF
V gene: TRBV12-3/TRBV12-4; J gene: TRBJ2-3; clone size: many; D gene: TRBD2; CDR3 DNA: TGTGCCAGCAGTATTCTAGCGGGGTACACAGATACGCAGTATTTT; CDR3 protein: CASSILAGYTDTQYF
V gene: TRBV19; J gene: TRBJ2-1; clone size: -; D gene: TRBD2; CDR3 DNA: TGTGCCAGTAGTATTTCGCGGGGGGGCTACAATGAGCAGTTCTTC; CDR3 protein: CASSISRGGYNEQFF
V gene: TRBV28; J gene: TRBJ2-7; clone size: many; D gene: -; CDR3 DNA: TGTGCCAGCACCTCAATAGGGGTCAACGAGCAGTACTTC; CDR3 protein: CASTSIGVNEQYF
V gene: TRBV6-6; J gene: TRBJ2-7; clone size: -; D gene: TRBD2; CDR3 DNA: TGTGCCAGCAGTTACGGGACTAGCGGGGGGCGGTACGAGCAGTACTTC; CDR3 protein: CASSYGTSGGRYEQYF
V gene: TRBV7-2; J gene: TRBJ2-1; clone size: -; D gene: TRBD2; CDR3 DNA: TGTGCCAGCAGCTCGGGACTAGCGGGGGGGCCGAGGGGTTCGTGGCAGTTCTTC; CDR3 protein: CASSSGLAGGPRGSWQFF
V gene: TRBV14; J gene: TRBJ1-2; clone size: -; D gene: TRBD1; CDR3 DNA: TGTGCCAGCAGCTTCCGGGACAGGGGCGACGGCTACACCTTC; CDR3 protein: CASSFRDRGDGYTF
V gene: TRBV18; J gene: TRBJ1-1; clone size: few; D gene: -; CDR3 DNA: TGTGCCAGCTCACCCCTCCCGGAGAACACTGAAGCTTTCTTT; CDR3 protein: CASSPLPENTEAFF
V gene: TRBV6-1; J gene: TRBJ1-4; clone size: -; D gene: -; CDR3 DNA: TGTGCCAGCAGGGGGTCCCGGCATGGTGAAAAACTGTTTTTT; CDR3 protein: CASRGSRHGEKLFF
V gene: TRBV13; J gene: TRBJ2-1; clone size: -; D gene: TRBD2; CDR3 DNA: TGTGCCAGCAGCCCCGGGAGGGGGGCACTCAATGAGCAGTTCTTC; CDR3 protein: CASSPGRGALNEQFF
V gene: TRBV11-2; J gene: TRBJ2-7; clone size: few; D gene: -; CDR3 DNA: TGTGCCAGCAGCTCGGGATGGTACGAGCAGTACTTC; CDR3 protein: CASSSGWYEQYF
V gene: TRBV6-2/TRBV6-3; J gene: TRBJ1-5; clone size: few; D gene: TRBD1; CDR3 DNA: TGTGCCACTTTACAGGGGAGCAATCAGCCCCAGCATTTT; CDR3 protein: CATLQGSNQPQHF
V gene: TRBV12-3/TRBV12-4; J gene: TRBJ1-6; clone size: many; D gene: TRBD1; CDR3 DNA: TGTGCCAGCAGTAGCCGGGGCAGGGGGAATTCACCCCTCCACTTT; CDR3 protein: CASSSRGRGNSPLHF
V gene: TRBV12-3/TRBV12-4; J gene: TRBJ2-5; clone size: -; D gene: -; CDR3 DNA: TGTGCCAGCAGTTCCCCTGAGGGAGAGACCCAGTACTTC; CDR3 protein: CASSSPEGETQYF
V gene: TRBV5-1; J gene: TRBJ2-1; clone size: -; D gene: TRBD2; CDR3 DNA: TGCGCCAGCGTTGGGGGGGGTAATGAGCAGTTCTTC; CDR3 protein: CASVGGGNEQFF
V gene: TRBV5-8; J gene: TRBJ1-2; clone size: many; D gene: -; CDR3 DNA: TGTGCCAGCAGCTTGGGAACAGGGATTAACTATGGCTACACCTTC; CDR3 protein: CASSLGTGINYGYTF
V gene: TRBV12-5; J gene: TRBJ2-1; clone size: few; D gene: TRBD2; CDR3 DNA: TGTGCTAGTGGTTTCTCGACTAGCGGGAGCTCCTACAATGAGCAGTTCTTC; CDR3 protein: CASGFSTSGSSYNEQFF
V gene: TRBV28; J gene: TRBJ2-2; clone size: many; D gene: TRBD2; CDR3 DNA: TGTGCCAGCAGTTTATCGGGGGGAGGAGGTACCGGGGAGCTGTTTTTT; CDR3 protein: CASSLSGGGGTGELFF
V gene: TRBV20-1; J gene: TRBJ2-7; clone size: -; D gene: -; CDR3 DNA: TGCAGTGCTAGAGAGGACAGTACCTACGAGCAGTACTTC; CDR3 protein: CSAREDSTYEQYF
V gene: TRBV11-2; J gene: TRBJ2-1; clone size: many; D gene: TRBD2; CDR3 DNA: TGTGCCAGCAGCTTGACTAGCGGGGGGTCGTATGAGCAGTTCTTC; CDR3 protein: CASSLTSGGSYEQFF
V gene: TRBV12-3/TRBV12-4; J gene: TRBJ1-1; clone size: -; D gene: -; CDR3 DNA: TGTGCCAGCAGTTTAGGGGGGACTTTCAGAGGTATGAACACTGAAGCTTTCTTT; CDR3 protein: CASSLGGTFRGMNTEAFF
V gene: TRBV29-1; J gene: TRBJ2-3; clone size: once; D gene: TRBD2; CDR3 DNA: TGCAGCGTTGAAGCGGCTAGCGGGAGTCCCGCAGATACGCAGTATTTT; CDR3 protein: CSVEAASGSPADTQYF